This passage covers 32 T cell receptor beta chains from one sample sequenced in a study of shared clonotypes between healthy human individuals. Some clones are missing from TCRdb's copy, which holds only in-frame ones; the method was immunoSEQ multiplex PCR. This sample has about 1.5 million clones; more than 95% occur once, and the top ten carry about 1%. Material for sequencing was naive CD4+ T cells sorted from blood. As for subset: CD45RA+ positively selected. These receptors originate from a man aged 30-40 years in good health.

The J gene is TRBJ2-2, the V gene TRBV19; 11 bases agree with TRBD2. Germline V lookup: CDR1 LNHDA, CDR2 SQIVND (reference sequence). Trimming removed 4 bases from V and 6 bases from J; junction bases left unmatched: 4. This CDR3 has 15 amino acids. CDR3 protein: CASSKLAGVAGELFF. In nucleotides, the CDR3 is TGTGCCAGTAGTAAACTAGCGGGAGTTGCCGGGGAGCTGTTTTTT.

This chain connects TRBV11-2 to TRBJ2-1, with TRBD2 identical over 12 bases. Germline V CDR1 and CDR2: SGHAT, FQNNGV. After removal of 5 bases from V and 2 bases from J, the junction contained 7 bases not matched to a gene. The length of the CDR3 is 17 residues. The CDR3 sequence: CASSGGGLAGAYNEQFF. CDR3 nucleotides: TGTGCCAGCAGCGGCGGGGGACTAGCGGGTGCCTACAATGAGCAGTTCTTC.

This clone was recorded once. V is TRBV28 and J is TRBJ2-7; TRBD1 matches at 7 bases. Germline CDR1 and CDR2: MDHEN and SYDVKM. The CDR3 contains 15 residues. Losses at the gene ends were 4 bases for V and 0 bases for J; bases not matched to a gene: 6. CDR3 loop: CASSSPAGGSYEQYF. In DNA, the CDR3 is TGTGCCAGCAGTTCGCCGGCAGGGGGCTCCTACGAGCAGTACTTC.

The chain has TRBV7-9 and TRBJ2-2; D is perhaps TRBD2 (6 bases). The CDR3 loop spans 14 amino acids. V was pared by 5 bases and J by 7 bases, with 14 bases between. CDR1 SEHNR and CDR2 FQNEAQ come from the germline V gene (reference sequence). CDR3 residues: CASSLRLVYGELFF. The DNA of the CDR3 is TGTGCCAGCAGCCTTCGACTAGTTTACGGGGAGCTGTTTTTT. Complete variable domain (other parts from reference TRBV7-9 and TRBJ2-2): DTGVSQNPRHKITKRGQNVTFRCDPISEHNRLYWYRQTLGQGPEFLTYFQNEAQLEKSRLLSDRFSAERPKGSFSTLEIQRTEQGDSAMYLCASSLRLVYGELFFGEGSRLTVL.

This chain joins TRBV7-9 and TRBJ2-3, with D possibly called TRBD1 or TRBD2 (5 bases each). Looked up from germline, CDR1 is SEHNR and CDR2 is FQNEAQ (reference sequence). V gave up 7 bases and J gave up 6 bases, with 20 bases separating them. The CDR3 has 15 amino acids. CDR3 sequence (DNA): TGTGCCAGCACAACTTCCGGGGCCCGGGGCGATACGCAGTATTTT. Protein product: CASTTSGARGDTQYF.

A word on this clone: The same CDR3 also results from other DNA sequences found in this sample. The chain joins TRBV5-1 to TRBJ2-2; no reliable D call. The CDR3 loop spans 11 amino acids. Per the germline V gene, CDR1 is SGHRS and CDR2 is YFSETQ. V lost 5 bases to trimming and J lost 5 bases, with 4 bases between them. CDR3 amino acids: CASRGTGELFF. CDR3 DNA sequence: TGCGCCAGCAGGGGGACCGGGGAGCTGTTTTTT.

The chain carries TRBV6-1 and TRBJ1-5; TRBD1 is a possible D gene (6 bases). Germline CDR1 reads MNHNS; CDR2 reads SASEGT. The V end was cut by 3 bases, the J end by 9 bases, with 30 bases between. This CDR3 has 19 residues. The CDR3 sequence: CASSDKWASHRDLWGPQHF. The CDR3 DNA is TGTGCCAGCAGTGATAAATGGGCCTCCCACAGGGACCTTTGGGGGCCCCAGCATTTT.

As regards this clone: Distinct nucleotide sequences in the sample also encode this CDR3. The V and J genes are TRBV2 and TRBJ2-3, with no clear D. Germline V gene sequence: CDR1 SNHLY, CDR2 FYNNEI. The V gene lost 1 base and the J gene lost 1 base, with 0 bases spanning the gap. This CDR3 is 12 amino acids long. The CDR3 DNA reads as TGTGCCAGCAGTGAAGGCACAGATACGCAGTATTTT. Protein product: CASSEGTDTQYF.

The genes are TRBV2 and TRBJ1-3; the match to TRBD1 covers 7 bases. V shed 1 base, J shed 9 bases, and the junction held 3 bases outside the gene matches. This CDR3 has 13 residues. Per the germline V gene, CDR1 is SNHLY and CDR2 is FYNNEI. In nucleotides, the CDR3 is TGTGCCAGCAGTGAAGGGACAGGTACCACCATATATTTT. It codes for CASSEGTGTTIYF. The full variable domain, completed using reference TRBV2 and TRBJ1-3, is EPEVTQTPSHQVTQMGQEVILRCVPISNHLYFYWYRQILGQKVEFLVSFYNNEISEKSEIFDDQFSVERPDGSNFTLKIRSTKLEDSAMYFCASSEGTGTTIYFGEGSWLTVV.

A note on this clone: The junction does not match germline at one end; this may be a read error. The V call is TRBV6-5, the J call TRBJ2-3, with TRBD2 matching over 11 bases. The germline V gene has CDR1 MNHEY and CDR2 SVGAGI. This CDR3 is built from 13 residues. The CDR3 region is CASSPSTSGRRGW. Written as DNA, the CDR3 is TGTGCCAGCAGTCCCTCCACTAGCGGGAGAAGAGGGTGG.

The V and J genes are TRBV5-1 and TRBJ2-5; D is possibly TRBD1 (5 bases). The CDR3 totals 14 residues. V lost 4 bases to trimming and J lost 7 bases, with 17 bases between them. Looked up from germline, CDR1 is SGHRS and CDR2 is YFSETQ. For the CDR3, the DNA is TGCGCCAGCAGCAGTACAACCCTTCAGGGGACCCAGTACTTC. Protein: CASSSTTLQGTQYF.

In regard to this clone: Other DNA sequences in this sample translate to the same CDR3. The chain has TRBV5-1 and TRBJ2-1; D gene unclear. V dropped 0 bases and J dropped 4 bases, with 8 bases sitting between them. CDR1 and CDR2 from the germline V gene are SGHRS and YFSETQ. The CDR3 has 14 residues. CDR3 nucleotides: TGCGCCAGCAGCTTGGACTCAGGATACAATGAGCAGTTCTTC. Amino acids: CASSLDSGYNEQFF.

The CDR3 protein is CASSLTWVHSTGELFF. The CDR3 nucleotides read TGTGCCAGCAGCTTAACGTGGGTCCACTCCACCGGGGAGCTGTTTTTT. This sequence joins TRBV7-2 and TRBJ2-2; D is undetermined. The CDR3 is 16 residues long. The germline gives CDR1 SGHTA, CDR2 FQGNSA. Trimming removed 2 bases at V and 4 bases at J, with 14 bases between.

The chain combines TRBV6-1 with TRBJ2-5; D is possibly TRBD1 or TRBD2 (5 bases each). V was pared by 4 bases and J by 5 bases, with 20 bases between. From germline, CDR1 is MNHNS and CDR2 SASEGT. The CDR3 has 16 amino acids. CDR3 in amino acids: CASSASTRGLGETQYF. The CDR3 coding sequence is TGTGCCAGCAGTGCATCAACTAGGGGATTGGGGGAGACCCAGTACTTC.

The V and J genes are TRBV5-1 and TRBJ2-7; TRBD2 aligns across 10 bases. The CDR3 contains 19 residues. The V segment lost 1 base and the J segment 3 bases; nucleotides outside the gene matches: 16. Germline CDR1 and CDR2: SGHRS and YFSETQ. CDR3 amino acids: CASSLFASSGRRNYYEQYF. In nucleotides, the CDR3 is TGCGCCAGCAGCTTGTTCGCCTCTAGCGGGAGACGCAACTACTACGAGCAGTACTTC.

This clone was recorded once. V gene TRBV28 combines with J gene TRBJ2-7, with D uncertain. CDR1 and CDR2 (germline): MDHEN, SYDVKM. V shed 4 bases and J shed 7 bases, with 11 bases lying between them. This CDR3 has 12 amino acids. CDR3 residues: CASSSVRYEQYF. CDR3 in DNA: TGTGCCAGCAGTTCAGTCAGGTATGAGCAGTACTTC.

V is TRBV5-6 and J is TRBJ2-1; D call uncertain. Germline CDR1 is SGHDT and CDR2 is YYEEEE. This CDR3 is 11 amino acids long. Trimming removed 5 bases at V and 7 bases at J, with 7 bases between. CDR3 loop: CASRSTNEQFF. The CDR3 DNA follows: TGTGCCAGCAGGTCTACGAATGAGCAGTTCTTC.

This clone was found once. This CDR3 is also generated by other DNA sequences in the sample. The V and J genes are TRBV9 and TRBJ2-5, with D perhaps matching TRBD1 (5 bases). The germline V gene encodes CDR1 SGDLS and CDR2 YYNGEE. The CDR3 spans 13 residues. The V end lost 2 bases, the J end lost 2 bases, and 7 bases lay between the germline ends. CDR3 residues: CASSVGQQETQYF. The CDR3 nucleotides read TGTGCCAGCAGCGTCGGACAACAAGAGACCCAGTACTTC.

J is TRBJ2-2 and V is TRBV27; D unclear. Germline CDR1 MNHEY, CDR2 SMNVEV (reference sequence). This CDR3 is 13 amino acids long. The germline V and J ends were trimmed by 5 bases and 1 base, with 5 bases remaining between them. The CDR3 loop reads CASSERNTGELFF. Written as DNA, the CDR3 is TGTGCCAGCAGTGAGAGGAACACCGGGGAGCTGTTTTTT.

CDR3 protein: CASSAGPPTLYNEQFF. The DNA of the CDR3 is TGTGCCAGCAGCGCGGGACCTCCTACTTTATACAATGAGCAGTTCTTC. The chain recombines TRBV5-6 with TRBJ2-1; D possibly corresponds to TRBD2 (6 bases). The CDR3 length is 16 residues. Per germline, CDR1 SGHDT and CDR2 YYEEEE. Trimming cost V 4 bases and J 4 bases, with 18 bases left between them.

The chain employs TRBV5-6 and TRBJ2-7, with D possibly being TRBD2 (5 bases). CDR1 and CDR2 from the germline V gene are SGHDT and YYEEEE. CDR3 length equals 14 residues. Trimming left V 4 bases short and J 2 bases short, with 13 bases between. In nucleotides, the CDR3 is TGTGCCAGCAGCACGGACTGGGCCACCTACGAGCAGTACTTC. Encoded protein: CASSTDWATYEQYF.

This chain connects TRBV5-1 to TRBJ2-6; weak D call: TRBD1 (5 bases). Germline CDR1 SGHRS, CDR2 YFSETQ. This CDR3 contains 15 residues. The V and J ends lost 3 bases and 0 bases respectively, with 7 bases between them. Here the CDR3 reads CASSWQGSGANVLTF. Here the CDR3 DNA reads TGCGCCAGCAGCTGGCAGGGCTCTGGGGCCAACGTCCTGACTTTC.

The chain carries TRBV29-1 and TRBJ2-7; D call uncertain. Germline V gene data show CDR1 as SQVTM and CDR2 as ANQGSEA. V shed 4 bases and J shed 2 bases, with 12 bases lying between them. The CDR3 loop spans 13 amino acids. CDR3 amino acids: CSVASDPAYEQYF. DNA of the CDR3: TGCAGCGTTGCGAGCGACCCAGCCTACGAGCAGTACTTC.

This chain connects TRBV9 to TRBJ2-2; D not resolved. This CDR3 is 14 amino acids long. Deletions cut 6 bases from V and 0 bases from J, with 9 bases between. CDR1 is SGDLS and CDR2 is YYNGEE in the germline V gene. The CDR3: CASTRLANTGELFF. The DNA for the CDR3 is TGTGCCAGCACTCGGCTAGCGAACACCGGGGAGCTGTTTTTT.

This clone was seen only once. This rearrangement joins TRBV19 to TRBJ2-2, with 9 bases identical to TRBD1. The CDR3 is 17 amino acids. The V and J ends lost 3 bases and 5 bases, in that order; junction bases with no gene match: 10. From germline, CDR1 is LNHDA and CDR2 SQIVND (reference sequence). DNA of the CDR3: TGTGCCAGTAGTATGCACCCGGGACAGGGTCGAACCGGGGAGCTGTTTTTT. Translation: CASSMHPGQGRTGELFF.

The genes are TRBV29-1 and TRBJ2-1; 7 nucleotides match TRBD2. Looked up from germline, CDR1 is SQVTM and CDR2 is ANQGSEA. The J segment lost 2 bases and the V segment lost 5 bases, leaving 3 bases of the junction unmatched. The CDR3 is made up of 13 amino acids. CDR3 protein: CSVSSGTYNEQFF. DNA for the CDR3: TGCAGCGTTTCCAGCGGGACCTACAATGAGCAGTTCTTC.

The V gene is TRBV6-6, the J gene TRBJ2-7; D is undetermined. This CDR3 spans 13 amino acids. V lost 1 base to trimming and J lost 3 bases, with 7 bases between them. Germline-derived CDR1 and CDR2 are MNHNY and SVGAGI (reference sequence). The CDR3 protein is CASSYLFGYEQYF. Here the CDR3 DNA reads TGTGCCAGCAGTTACTTGTTCGGCTACGAGCAGTACTTC.

The chain has TRBV28 and TRBJ2-7, with TRBD2 matching 10 bases. Germline lookup yields CDR1 MDHEN and CDR2 SYDVKM. The CDR3 loop spans 21 amino acids. V shed 3 bases and J 2 bases; nucleotides not matched to a gene: 22. CDR3 sequence: CASSFIGGAGGPTTHPYEQYF. The DNA of the CDR3 is TGTGCCAGCAGTTTTATAGGCGGAGCGGGAGGGCCCACCACCCATCCCTACGAGCAGTACTTC.

The rearrangement links TRBV6-1 to TRBJ2-5; TRBD1 aligns across 9 bases. The CDR3 has 15 amino acids. V gave up 6 bases and J gave up 5 bases; unmatched junction bases: 10. Germline V gene lookup returns CDR1 MNHNS and CDR2 SASEGT. CDR3 DNA: TGTGCCAGCAGCCAAGGACAGGGGAGGGGGGAGACCCAGTACTTC. Translating gives CASSQGQGRGETQYF.

The rearrangement uses TRBV6-5 and TRBJ2-2; D perhaps matches TRBD1 (6 bases). Germline values: CDR1 MNHEY, CDR2 SVGAGI. The CDR3 is made up of 14 amino acids. Trimming removed 4 bases from V and 6 bases from J, with 12 bases in between. This CDR3 reads CASSSDSGSGELFF. CDR3 sequence (DNA): TGTGCCAGCAGTTCGGACAGTGGTTCCGGGGAGCTGTTTTTT.

The rearrangement joins TRBV11-2 to TRBJ2-2; TRBD2 agrees at 8 bases. The CDR3 loop spans 15 amino acids. V dropped 2 bases and J dropped 5; count of bases not matched to a gene: 4. Germline loops: CDR1 SGHAT, CDR2 FQNNGV. CDR3 in amino acids: CASSLTGGGTGELFF. The CDR3 coding sequence is TGTGCCAGCAGCTTAACGGGAGGGGGGACCGGGGAGCTGTTTTTT.

The chain couples TRBV5-3 to TRBJ2-7; 10 bases line up with TRBD1. TRBV5-3 is labeled an ORF, and its function is uncertain. With V trimmed by 3 bases and J by 12 bases, 12 bases remained unmatched. This CDR3 spans 14 amino acids. The CDR3 is CARSYDRGPGLVYF. In DNA, the CDR3 is TGTGCCAGAAGCTATGACAGGGGGCCGGGGCTTGTGTACTTC.